This T cell receptor (beta chain) was found in a study of human T cells and chemical hapten exposure. Findings and caveats of the study: Expanded TCRs made up significantly more big CDR3 similarity clusters than controls did.

Worth noting for this clonotype: Its antigen remains unknown. This may stem from a read error, because a much larger clone lies one nucleotide away.

Time point indicated: patch test 1, 2 weeks after DPC sensitization. Treatment meaning: therapeutic diphenylcyclopropenone sensitization with weekly scalp DPC. Sample donors consisted of patients with alopecia, aged 18 to 70 years, who were suitable for DPC. From germline, CDR1 is SGHVS and CDR2 FNYEAQ. The CDR3 consists of 14 residues. A single record per CDR3 protein comes from TCRdb applying MiXCR to the RACE reads. The top ten hold around 2.3% of the sample, which has 100,000 or so distinct CDR3 sequences, approximately 10% seen once. This rearrangement joins TRBV7-6 to TRBJ2-5; no reliable D call. The material was whole blood, obtained in connection with sensitization to the hapten diphenylcyclopropenone (DPC). This receptor was taken from a middle-aged man with alopecia areata. Some clones in this sample may be carry-over from other donors' samples. As DNA, the CDR3 is TGTGCCAGCAGCCCCAATAGGGTCCAAGAGTCCCAGTACTTC. It is translated as CASSPNRVQESQYF.